This paragraph reports one T cell receptor (beta chain). Its antigen remains unidentified. A junction boundary mismatches the germline segment, possibly from a read error. The sample belongs to a study of tumor-infiltrating lymphocytes in primary liver carcinoma. Study results and caveats: It was tumor-adjacent and tumor-blood pairs that overlapped less than tumor region pairs did. Only around 7.5-25% of top clones occurred in all five tumor regions.

cDNA specific to TCR beta was made from approximately 0.55 ug of total RNA, with a constant-region primer employed for priming. Slightly modified ARM-PCR, run as three nested multiplex PCR rounds, produced the TCR beta libraries. PCR rounds one and two used TRBV1-TRBV30 forward primers with a C-beta reverse primer for 10 cycles each. TCRdb reprocessed the multiplex PCR reads with MiXCR, giving one entry per CDR3 protein. The sample holds approximately 120,000 distinct CDR3 sequences, under 65% seen once. RNA and DNA were co-extracted from approximately 20-30 mg of unsorted bulk tissue. The CDR3 runs 19 residues. Germline V gene data show CDR1 as SGHAT and CDR2 as FQNNGV.

The sequence derives from a woman aged 55-70 years with primary liver carcinoma and hepatitis B virus infection. The rearrangement uses TRBV11-2 and TRBJ2-1; 14 positions agree with TRBD2. Sequencing was done on a sample of liver tumor tissue from sampling region 3. Subset defined: tumor region T3, left-lateral pole. The DNA of the CDR3 is TGTGCCAGTAGCTTACTGGGGACTAGCGGGAGCAGGTCCTACAATGAGCAGTTCTTC. This codes for CASSLLGTSGSRSYNEQFF. Complete variable domain (other parts from reference TRBV11-2 and TRBJ2-1): EAGVAQSPRYKIIEKRQSVAFWCNPISGHATLYWYQQILGQGPKLLIQFQNNGVVDDSQLPKDRFSAERLKGVDSTLKIQPAKLEDSAVYLCASSLLGTSGSRSYNEQFFGPGTRLTVL.